A single sample gave rise to the 22 T cell receptor beta chains below, sequenced in a study of cytomegalovirus exposure and HLA in healthy donors. The primer mix had 60 Vbeta and 13 Jbeta primers. Some clones are missing from TCRdb's copy, which holds only in-frame ones; the method was immunoSEQ multiplex PCR. Found here are roughly 290,000 clones, about 90% of them singletons; the top ten hold roughly 2.3%. The sequenced sample was PBMCs. These receptors were taken from a woman aged 18-35 years in good health and CMV-seronegative.

V and J are TRBV18 and TRBJ1-5, with 9 bases fitting TRBD1. This CDR3 has 15 residues. J gave up 3 bases and V 3 bases, and 3 bases lay outside the gene matches. CDR1 KGHSH and CDR2 LQKENI come from the germline V gene. In nucleotides, the CDR3 is TGTGCCAGCTCACCCGGGACAGGGTACAATCAGCCCCAGCATTTT. This gives the protein CASSPGTGYNQPQHF.

This rearrangement joins TRBV5-1 to TRBJ1-1; possible D gene TRBD1, 5 bases. This CDR3 has 13 residues. Germline V gene lookup returns CDR1 SGHRS and CDR2 YFSETQ. Trimming removed 0 bases from V and 5 bases from J, with 8 bases in between. CDR3 protein: CASSLGGATEAFF. In DNA form, the CDR3 reads TGCGCCAGCAGCTTGGGTGGGGCGACTGAAGCTTTCTTT.

The chain links TRBV29-1 to TRBJ1-1; 9 bases map to TRBD1. The ends lost 1 base at V and 1 base at J; junction bases unmatched: 13. The V gene's germline CDR1 is SQVTM and CDR2 ANQGSEA. CDR3 size: 18 residues. CDR3: CSVEGRQGVGGRNTEAFF. The CDR3 DNA follows: TGCAGCGTTGAAGGGCGACAGGGGGTCGGGGGACGGAACACTGAAGCTTTCTTT.

The chain employs TRBV2 and TRBJ1-2, with TRBD1 identical over 11 bases. The CDR3 covers 14 residues. The V and J ends lost 5 bases and 4 bases, in that order; junction bases with no gene match: 3. CDR1 and CDR2 (germline): SNHLY, FYNNEI. The CDR3 loop reads CASSQGQGVYGYTF. DNA for the CDR3: TGTGCCAGCAGTCAGGGACAGGGGGTCTATGGCTACACCTTC.

The gene calls are TRBV6-5 and TRBJ1-3; the match to TRBD1 covers 8 bases. J gave up 2 bases and V 2 bases, and 2 bases lay outside the gene matches. This CDR3 contains 15 residues. Per germline, CDR1 MNHEY and CDR2 SVGAGI. The chain's CDR3 is CASSYDRGTGNTIYF. The CDR3 nucleotides read TGTGCCAGCAGTTACGACAGGGGAACTGGAAACACCATATATTTT.

This chain links TRBV6-1 with TRBJ1-2, with 7 bases fitting TRBD1. Trimming took 6 bases from V and 7 from J; bases not matched to a gene: 5. The CDR3 covers 12 residues. The germline V gene has CDR1 MNHNS and CDR2 SASEGT. The CDR3 DNA reads as TGTGCCAGCAGGGGGACAGTCTTTGGCTACACCTTC. It encodes CASRGTVFGYTF.

The gene calls are TRBV6-4 and TRBJ1-3; maybe TRBD1 (5 bases). This CDR3 has 16 residues. Germline assignment: CDR1 MRHNA and CDR2 SNTAGT. The V gene lost 3 bases and the J gene lost 0 bases, with 12 bases spanning the gap. CDR3 sequence: CASSEGRANSGNTIYF. In DNA, the CDR3 is TGTGCCAGCAGTGAAGGCAGGGCTAACTCTGGAAACACCATATATTTT.

The chain combines TRBV9 with TRBJ1-2; 8 bases line up with TRBD1. Trimming at V came to 5 bases and at J to 6 bases, leaving 6 bases not matched to a gene. The CDR3 runs to 13 residues. The germline V gene encodes CDR1 SGDLS and CDR2 YYNGEE. CDR3 nucleotide sequence: TGTGCCAGCAGTCGCGGACAGGGCAATGGCTACACCTTC. It encodes CASSRGQGNGYTF.

In DNA, the CDR3 is TGTGCCAGCAGCCGATACCGGACTAGCGGGGGGACCGGGGAGCTGTTTTTT. Amino acid sequence: CASSRYRTSGGTGELFF. The chain couples TRBV4-2 to TRBJ2-2; 14 bases map to TRBD2. From germline, CDR1 is LGHNA and CDR2 YNFKEQ. This CDR3 has 17 residues. V shed 4 bases and J 5 bases; nucleotides not matched to a gene: 6.

The V call is TRBV7-6, the J call TRBJ2-3; 10 bases align to TRBD2. This CDR3 spans 17 amino acids. CDR1 and CDR2 (germline): SGHVS, FNYEAQ. The J segment lost 2 bases and the V segment lost 4 bases, leaving 9 bases of the junction unmatched. The DNA for the CDR3 is TGTGCCAGCAGCTCAGGAATAGCGGGGGGACCCACAGATACGCAGTATTTT. Translation: CASSSGIAGGPTDTQYF.

The rearrangement joins TRBV6-6 to TRBJ2-7, with 11 bases aligning to TRBD1. The CDR3 extends over 15 amino acids. With 2 bases clipped from V and 2 bases from J, the junction kept 2 bases outside the gene matches. Germline CDR1 MNHNY, CDR2 SVGAGI (reference sequence). CDR3 sequence reads: CASSYPDRGPYEQYF. The CDR3 nucleotides are TGTGCCAGCAGTTACCCGGACAGGGGGCCCTACGAGCAGTACTTC.

The table lists this clone with a few counts. One end of the junction does not line up with germline, which may come from a read error. The J gene is TRBJ2-2, the V gene TRBV5-1; D remains ambiguous. Germline V gene sequence: CDR1 SGHRS, CDR2 YFSETQ. This CDR3 is 12 amino acids long. In DNA, the CDR3 is TGCGCCAGCAGCTTAAACAACGGGGAGCTGTTTTTT. This gives the protein CASSLNNGELFF.

The table lists this clone with a count of one. The chain is built from TRBV28 and TRBJ2-7; tentatively, D is TRBD1 (6 bases). The CDR3 spans 14 residues. The V end was cut by 6 bases, the J end by 0 bases, with 12 bases between. The germline CDR1 and CDR2 sequences are MDHEN and SYDVKM. The CDR3 nucleotides are TGTGCCAGCAGCGGACAGCCGAGCTCCTACGAGCAGTACTTC. Encoded protein: CASSGQPSSYEQYF.

The genes are TRBV15 and TRBJ2-7; maybe TRBD1 (7 bases). This CDR3 has 12 amino acids. Germline lookup yields CDR1 LNHNV and CDR2 YYDKDF (reference sequence). The CDR3 spells CASGGLGYEQYF. CDR3 DNA sequence: TGTGCATCAGGGGGGTTGGGCTACGAGCAGTACTTC.

The chain is built from TRBV27 and TRBJ1-2; maybe TRBD1 (6 bases). The CDR3 runs to 15 residues. Germline V gene lookup returns CDR1 MNHEY and CDR2 SMNVEV (reference sequence). Trimming cost V 2 bases and J 4 bases, with 14 bases left between them. The CDR3 DNA reads TGTGCCAGCAGTTTAGCGGAGGGGGGGACCTATGGCTACACCTTC. It is translated as CASSLAEGGTYGYTF.

The chain employs TRBV5-1 and TRBJ1-5, with a weak D call TRBD1 (5 bases). Between the trimmed V and J ends, which lost 4 bases and 4 bases, there was a span of 18 bases. The CDR3 extends over 16 amino acids. The V gene's germline CDR1 is SGHRS and CDR2 YFSETQ. The CDR3, as DNA: TGCGCCAGCAGCCCAGCCCAACCAGGGTATAATCAGCCCCAGCATTTT. This gives the protein CASSPAQPGYNQPQHF.

The chain carries TRBV16 and TRBJ1-1; 8 bases fit TRBD1. The ends lost 0 bases at V and 1 base at J; junction bases unmatched: 1. Germline V gives CDR1 KGHSY, CDR2 FQNENV. The CDR3 length is 15 residues. CDR3 amino acids: CASSQSGQGNTEAFF. The CDR3 coding sequence is TGTGCCAGCAGCCAATCCGGACAGGGGAACACTGAAGCTTTCTTT. The whole variable domain, filled in from reference TRBV16 and TRBJ1-1, reads GEEVAQTPKHLVRGEGQKAKLYCAPIKGHSYVFWYQQVLKNEFKFLISFQNENVFDETGMPKERFSAKCLPNSPCSLEIQATKLEDSAVYFCASSQSGQGNTEAFFGQGTRLTVV.

The chain carries TRBV6-5 and TRBJ2-3, with no clear D. The ends were cut back, 6 bases at V and 0 bases at J, with 10 bases in the middle. The CDR3 runs 14 residues. Germline V gives CDR1 MNHEY, CDR2 SVGAGI. The CDR3 sequence: CASSYLPSTDTQYF. CDR3 in DNA: TGTGCCAGCAGCTACCTCCCCAGCACAGATACGCAGTATTTT.

The chain joins TRBV5-1 to TRBJ1-1; 9 positions agree with TRBD1. V gave up 4 bases and J gave up 2 bases; unmatched junction bases: 9. Germline CDR1 is SGHRS and CDR2 is YFSETQ. The CDR3 is 16 amino acids. CDR3 DNA: TGCGCCAGCAGCGATCCGGGACAGGGTTACAACACTGAAGCTTTCTTT. Translated, it gives CASSDPGQGYNTEAFF.

On this clone: Additional DNA sequences in this sample encode the identical CDR3. The chain is built from TRBV5-6 and TRBJ2-5, with D perhaps TRBD2 (6 bases). With 2 bases removed from V and 1 base from J, the gap between germline ends came to 9 bases. The CDR3 spans 14 residues. Germline V gives CDR1 SGHDT, CDR2 YYEEEE. The DNA for the CDR3 is TGTGCCAGCAGCTTAGTTAGCGGCCAAGAGACCCAGTACTTC. Encoded protein: CASSLVSGQETQYF.

The chain has TRBV27 and TRBJ1-1; 7 bases are a match to TRBD1. Germline V gives CDR1 MNHEY, CDR2 SMNVEV (reference sequence). The CDR3 is 15 amino acids. Losses at the gene ends were 4 bases for V and 1 base for J; bases not matched to a gene: 6. CDR3 region: CASSSTGTANTEAFF. As DNA, the CDR3 is TGTGCCAGCAGTTCAACCGGGACAGCGAACACTGAAGCTTTCTTT.

V is TRBV10-2 and J is TRBJ2-2; tentatively, D is TRBD2 (5 bases). V gave up 6 bases and J gave up 7 bases, with 12 bases separating them. The CDR3 totals 13 residues. Germline V gene lookup returns CDR1 WSHSY and CDR2 SAAADI. CDR3 residues: CASSGPGIGELFF. The CDR3 bases are TGCGCCAGCAGCGGACCGGGGATCGGGGAGCTGTTTTTT.